A single TCR beta chain is shown here with its context. As yet, its antigen is unknown. This entry comes from a study of T cells in tuberculosis. Study-level background: IGRA-negative adolescents, IGRA-positive adolescents with latent tuberculosis and adults with active tuberculosis formed this South African cohort. PBMC were archived before or within 7 days of starting treatment. General observations from the study: GEM motif frequencies gave 60% to 70% accuracy; the GMM repertoire gave 80% to 90%. GMM-specific TCRs were nearer to active tuberculosis alpha repertoires, suggesting expansion.

As to time point: new active TB diagnosis, blood taken before or within 7 days of starting treatment. Assay: immunoSEQ multiplex PCR; the TCRdb copy retains only in-frame clones and omits some. In the table there are over 30,000 clones, 93% of which are singletons. This CDR3 is built from 14 residues. The V and J ends lost 4 bases and 1 base respectively, with 8 bases between them. The germline V gene has CDR1 SGHRS and CDR2 YFSETQ. V usage is TRBV5-1 and J usage is TRBJ2-2, with D possibly being TRBD1 (5 bases). This clonotype was sampled from an adult with tuberculosis. The sample here was PBMCs, taken at tuberculosis diagnosis. CDR3 protein: CASSDRLNTGELFF. As DNA, the CDR3 is TGCGCCAGCAGCGACAGACTGAACACCGGGGAGCTGTTTTTT.